Sequencing of this TCR beta chain was carried out in a study of memory CD4+ T cells and cytomegalovirus serostatus. Study-wide results and limits: 67 of 164 known CMV-associated TCRbeta sequences appeared in CD4+ memory.

Per the original methods: Out-of-frame sequences were removed, leaving about 2.2 million distinct TCRbeta sequences. Only in-frame clones appear in the TCRdb table, and some are missing; sequencing was by immunoSEQ multiplex PCR. Clonal size and the V and J genes are those of that table, whereas D and trimming came from the DNA. This sample has 25,000 to 30,000 clones, with about 71% found just once. This CDR3 has 14 amino acids. V was pared by 0 bases and J by 8 bases, with 9 bases of the junction left unmatched. Looked up from germline, CDR1 is SQVTM and CDR2 is ANQGSEA. The sort gate was single viable CD3+CD4+CD8-CD45RO+ cells for memory CD4+ T cells. Details on this clone: Antigen specificity is unknown.

Sequencing input: memory CD4+ T cells from blood. The clonotype comes from an adult in good health and CMV-seronegative. The chain has TRBV29-1 and TRBJ1-2, with 7 bases lining up with TRBD1. As DNA, the CDR3 is TGCAGCGTTGAAGATCGGGGGGCAGGGGGAGGCTACACCTTC. Residues: CSVEDRGAGGGYTF.